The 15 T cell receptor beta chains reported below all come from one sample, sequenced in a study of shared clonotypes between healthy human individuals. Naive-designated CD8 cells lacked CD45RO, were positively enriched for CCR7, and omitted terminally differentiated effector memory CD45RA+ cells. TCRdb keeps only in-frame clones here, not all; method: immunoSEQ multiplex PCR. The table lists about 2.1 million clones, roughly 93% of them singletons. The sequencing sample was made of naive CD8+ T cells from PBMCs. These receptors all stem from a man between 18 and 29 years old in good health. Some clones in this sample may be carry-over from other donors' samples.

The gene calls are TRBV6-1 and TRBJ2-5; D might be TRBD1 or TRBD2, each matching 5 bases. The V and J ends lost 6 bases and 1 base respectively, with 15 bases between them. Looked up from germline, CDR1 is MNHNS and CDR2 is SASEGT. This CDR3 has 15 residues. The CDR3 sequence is CASSVLRGPQETQYF. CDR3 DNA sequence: TGTGCCAGCAGCGTCCTTCGGGGACCCCAAGAGACCCAGTACTTC.

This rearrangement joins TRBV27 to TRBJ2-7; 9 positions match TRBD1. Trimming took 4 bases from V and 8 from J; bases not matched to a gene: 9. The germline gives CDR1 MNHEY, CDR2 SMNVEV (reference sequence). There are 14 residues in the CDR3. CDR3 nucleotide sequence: TGTGCCAGCAGTTATGACAGGGGGAATCCCCAGCAGTACTTC. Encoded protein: CASSYDRGNPQQYF.

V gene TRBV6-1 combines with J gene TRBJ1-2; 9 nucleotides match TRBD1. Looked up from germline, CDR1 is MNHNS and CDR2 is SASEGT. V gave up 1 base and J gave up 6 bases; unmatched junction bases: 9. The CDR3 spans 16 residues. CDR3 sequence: CASSEDGGQGLNGYTF. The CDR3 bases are TGTGCCAGCAGTGAAGATGGGGGACAGGGTTTGAATGGCTACACCTTC.

The CDR3: CAISESRTGGGNTEAFF. The CDR3 DNA reads TGTGCCATCAGTGAGTCTCGGACAGGGGGCGGAAACACTGAAGCTTTCTTT. The chain recombines TRBV10-3 with TRBJ1-1, with 11 bases that match TRBD1. The CDR3 spans 17 residues. The germline V gene has CDR1 ENHRY and CDR2 SYGVKD. The V and J ends lost 0 bases and 2 bases, in that order; junction bases with no gene match: 5.

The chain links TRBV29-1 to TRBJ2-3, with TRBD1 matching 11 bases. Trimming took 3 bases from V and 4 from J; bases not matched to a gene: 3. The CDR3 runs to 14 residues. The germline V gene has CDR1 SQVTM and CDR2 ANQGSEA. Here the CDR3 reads CSVDSGQGADTQYF. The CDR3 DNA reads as TGCAGCGTTGATTCGGGACAGGGGGCAGATACGCAGTATTTT.

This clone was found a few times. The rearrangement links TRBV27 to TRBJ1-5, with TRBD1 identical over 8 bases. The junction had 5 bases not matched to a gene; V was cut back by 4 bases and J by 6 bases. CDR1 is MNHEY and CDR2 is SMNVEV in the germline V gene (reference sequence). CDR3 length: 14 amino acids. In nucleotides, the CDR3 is TGTGCCAGCAGTTGGGCAGGGGGCGGTCAGCCCCAGCATTTT. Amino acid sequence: CASSWAGGGQPQHF.

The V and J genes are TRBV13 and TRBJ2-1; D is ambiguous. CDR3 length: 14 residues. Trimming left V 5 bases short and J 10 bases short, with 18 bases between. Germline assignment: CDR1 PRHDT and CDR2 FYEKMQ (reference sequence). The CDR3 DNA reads TGTGCCAGCAGCCCCCGACTCCGTATCTGGGAGCAGTTCTTC. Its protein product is CASSPRLRIWEQFF.

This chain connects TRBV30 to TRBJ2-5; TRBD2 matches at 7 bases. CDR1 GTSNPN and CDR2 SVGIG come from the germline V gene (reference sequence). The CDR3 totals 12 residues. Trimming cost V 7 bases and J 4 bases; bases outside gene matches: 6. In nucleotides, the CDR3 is TGTGCCTCTGACGCTAGCGGAGAGACCCAGTACTTC. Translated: CASDASGETQYF.

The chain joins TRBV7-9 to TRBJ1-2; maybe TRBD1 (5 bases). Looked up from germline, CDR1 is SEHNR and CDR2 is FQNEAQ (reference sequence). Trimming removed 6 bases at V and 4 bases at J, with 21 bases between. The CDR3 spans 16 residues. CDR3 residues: CASRDTRTPPGYGYTF. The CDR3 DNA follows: TGTGCCAGCAGAGATACTAGGACACCCCCGGGCTATGGCTACACCTTC.

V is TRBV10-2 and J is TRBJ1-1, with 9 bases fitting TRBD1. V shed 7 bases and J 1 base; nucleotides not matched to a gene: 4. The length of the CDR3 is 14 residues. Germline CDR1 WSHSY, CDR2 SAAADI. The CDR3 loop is CASNLQGANTEAFF. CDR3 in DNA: TGCGCCAGCAATTTACAGGGGGCGAACACTGAAGCTTTCTTT.

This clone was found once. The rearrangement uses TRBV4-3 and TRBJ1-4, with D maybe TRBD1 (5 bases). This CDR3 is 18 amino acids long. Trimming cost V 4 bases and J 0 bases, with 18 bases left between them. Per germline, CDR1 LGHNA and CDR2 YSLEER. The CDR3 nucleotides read TGCGCCAGCAGCCGAACTGACAGCCTTCACGCAACTAATGAAAAACTGTTTTTT. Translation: CASSRTDSLHATNEKLFF.

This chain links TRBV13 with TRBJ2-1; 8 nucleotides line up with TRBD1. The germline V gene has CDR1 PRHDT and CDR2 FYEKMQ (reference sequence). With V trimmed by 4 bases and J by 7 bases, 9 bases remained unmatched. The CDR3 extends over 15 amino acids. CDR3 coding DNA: TGTGCCAGCAGCTCGGACAGGGAAGGACTAAATGAGCAGTTCTTC. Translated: CASSSDREGLNEQFF.

The CDR3 DNA sequence: TGTGCCAGCAGCCAGGGACAGGGGCCCTACAATGAGCAGTTCTTC. Translated: CASSQGQGPYNEQFF. V and J are TRBV6-5 and TRBJ2-1; the match to TRBD1 covers 10 bases. Trimming at V came to 6 bases and at J to 2 bases, leaving 4 bases not matched to a gene. The CDR3 runs to 15 residues. Looked up from germline, CDR1 is MNHEY and CDR2 is SVGAGI.

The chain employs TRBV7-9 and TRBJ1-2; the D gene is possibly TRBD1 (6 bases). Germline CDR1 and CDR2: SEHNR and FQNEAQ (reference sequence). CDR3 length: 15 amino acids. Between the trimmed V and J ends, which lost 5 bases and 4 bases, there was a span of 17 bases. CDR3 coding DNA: TGTGCCAGCAGCCCCGTGGGGGCGCTTCTCTATGGCTACACCTTC. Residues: CASSPVGALLYGYTF.

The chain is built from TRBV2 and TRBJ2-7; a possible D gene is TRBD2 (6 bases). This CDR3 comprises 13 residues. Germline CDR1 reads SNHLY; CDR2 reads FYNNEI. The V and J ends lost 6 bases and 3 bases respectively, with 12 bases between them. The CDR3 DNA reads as TGTGCCAGCAGCCCCGGAGGGCACTACGAGCAGTACTTC. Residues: CASSPGGHYEQYF.